This passage covers 6 T cell receptor beta chains from one sample sequenced in a study of blood T cell repertoires in COVID-19. Produced via immunoSEQ multiplex PCR; TCRdb's table is partial and in-frame only. The profile shows about 400,000 clones, about 89% of them singletons. The specimen sequenced was peripheral blood. The receptors come from a middle-aged man with acute or convalescent COVID-19.

The chain couples TRBV5-6 to TRBJ2-1, with 9 bases aligning to TRBD2. The germline V gene encodes CDR1 SGHDT and CDR2 YYEEEE. J lost 4 bases, V lost 4 bases, and 9 bases had no gene match. The CDR3 contains 16 residues. CDR3 DNA: TGTGCCAGCAGCACCATTAGCGGGAGTGGTTACAATGAGCAGTTCTTC. Amino acids: CASSTISGSGYNEQFF.

This sequence joins TRBV5-6 and TRBJ2-1; D is possibly TRBD1 (6 bases). Trimming took 3 bases from V and 7 from J, leaving 8 bases between them. CDR1 is SGHDT and CDR2 is YYEEEE in the germline V gene. The CDR3 contains 12 residues. The CDR3 spells CASSWDINEQFF. The CDR3 DNA reads as TGTGCCAGCAGCTGGGACATAAATGAGCAGTTCTTC.

This chain connects TRBV27 to TRBJ2-6, with a possible D match to TRBD1 (6 bases). Germline V gene sequence: CDR1 MNHEY, CDR2 SMNVEV (reference sequence). V lost 4 bases and J 3 bases, leaving 13 bases between the germline ends. The CDR3 is 16 amino acids. The CDR3 bases are TGTGCCAGCAGTTCTAACAGGGTTGATGGGGCCAACGTCCTGACTTTC. Amino acid sequence: CASSSNRVDGANVLTF.

The genes are TRBV9 and TRBJ2-1; 12 nucleotides line up with TRBD2. CDR3 length: 16 amino acids. Germline V lookup: CDR1 SGDLS, CDR2 YYNGEE. J lost 9 bases, V lost 5 bases, and 12 bases had no gene match. DNA for the CDR3: TGTGCCAGCAGTGTCGATCTAGCGGGAGGGCTTAGTGAGCAGTTCTTC. It codes for CASSVDLAGGLSEQFF.

The chain couples TRBV7-3 to TRBJ1-6; D gene ambiguous. The CDR3 contains 12 residues. Trimming removed 3 bases at V and 7 bases at J, with 4 bases between. Germline CDR1 SGHTA, CDR2 FQGTGA. In DNA form, the CDR3 reads TGTGCCAGCAGCTTCCCGAATTCACCCCTCCACTTT. It translates to CASSFPNSPLHF. The entire variable domain, with the rest obtained from reference TRBV7-3 and TRBJ1-6, is as follows: GAGVSQTPSNKVTEKGKYVELRCDPISGHTALYWYRQSLGQGPEFLIYFQGTGAADDSGLPNDRFFAVRPEGSVSTLKIQRTERGDSAVYLCASSFPNSPLHFGNGTRLTVT.

The rearrangement links TRBV28 to TRBJ2-7, with 11 positions matching TRBD1. Germline CDR1 is MDHEN and CDR2 is SYDVKM. This CDR3 region has 14 residues. The ends lost 6 bases at V and 3 bases at J; junction bases unmatched: 4. CDR3 sequence (DNA): TGTGCCAGCAGGGGGACAGGGGGGTACTACGAGCAGTACTTC. Its translation: CASRGTGGYYEQYF.